The next 9 T cell receptor beta chains were all read from a single sample in a study of regulatory T cells in long-lasting Graves disease. Building of the TCR beta libraries involved iRepertoire HTBI primers and Arm-PCR of CDR3 regions. Via MiXCR, TCRdb re-called the multiplex PCR reads, giving one row per CDR3 protein. The sample holds 400,000 to 500,000 distinct CDR3 sequences; about 16% are singletons and the top ten take over 8.5%. Time point defined: newly diagnosed GD, antithyroid drugs for less than 3 months. Generation of the TCR library employed RNA extracted from PBMCs. These sequences were also reported in another study, on T cells in Graves' hyperthyroidism and ophthalmopathy.

The specimen was peripheral blood mononuclear cells (PBMCs), collected at new diagnosis, from a patient treated with antithyroid drugs. The receptors shown here come from a woman under 40 with Graves disease.

This clonotype has just a few counts. This chain connects TRBV7-9 to TRBJ1-4; D is ambiguous. Trimming removed 1 base at V and 3 bases at J, with 15 bases between. CDR3 length: 17 amino acids. Germline V CDR1 and CDR2: SEHNR, FQNEAQ (reference sequence). The CDR3 sequence: CASSLVPGFRSNEKLFF. The CDR3 DNA follows: TGTGCCAGCAGCTTAGTGCCGGGTTTCCGCTCTAATGAAAAACTGTTTTTT.

This clonotype was detected ten times or more. The V gene is TRBV28, the J gene TRBJ1-2; possible D gene TRBD1, 5 bases. Germline CDR1 MDHEN, CDR2 SYDVKM. The CDR3 spans 17 residues. V lost 3 bases to trimming and J lost 1 base, with 18 bases between them. The CDR3 DNA reads TGTGCCAGCAGTTTGCCCCCTCCCAGGGACCATAACTATGGCTACACCTTC. It encodes CASSLPPPRDHNYGYTF.

The chain links TRBV24-1 to TRBJ2-5; 9 bases agree with TRBD2. J gave up 3 bases and V 1 base, and 11 bases lay outside the gene matches. The CDR3 is made up of 18 amino acids. Germline V gives CDR1 KGHDR, CDR2 SFDVKD. The CDR3 reads CATSDLRLAGRGEETQYF. In nucleotides, the CDR3 is TGTGCCACCAGTGATTTACGGCTAGCGGGAAGGGGGGAAGAGACCCAGTACTTC.

The sample holds many counts of this clonotype. The genes are TRBV6-1 and TRBJ1-1; the D gene is possibly TRBD1 (6 bases). The CDR3 is 16 amino acids. V was cut by 5 bases and J by 3 bases, with 19 bases left in between. Per germline, CDR1 MNHNS and CDR2 SASEGT. The CDR3: CASSLSAWRGDTEAFF. As DNA, the CDR3 is TGTGCCAGCAGTCTCTCAGCCTGGAGGGGGGACACTGAAGCTTTCTTT.

There are many counts of this clonotype. At one end the junction does not follow the germline gene, possibly because of a read error. V gene TRBV7-2 combines with J gene TRBJ2-7; TRBD2 aligns across 11 bases. From germline, CDR1 is SGHTA and CDR2 FQGNSA. The CDR3 consists of 18 residues. The DNA of the CDR3 is TGTGCCAGCAGTTTAGGGGCTAGCGGGAGGAAAATGTCCTACGAGCAGTACTTC. Protein sequence: CASSLGASGRKMSYEQYF.

At least ten counts were recorded for this clonotype. This chain uses TRBV28 with TRBJ1-1; D gene uncertain. Trimming shortened V by 4 bases and J by 0 bases, and 6 bases separated the two germline ends. The CDR3 is made up of 13 amino acids. CDR1 is MDHEN, CDR2 SYDVKM, per germline. The CDR3, as DNA: TGTGCCAGCAGTTCCCCGATGAACACTGAAGCTTTCTTT. Its protein is CASSSPMNTEAFF.

This clonotype has a count of ten or more. J is TRBJ1-2 and V is TRBV30; maybe TRBD1 (6 bases). The CDR3 contains 13 residues. With 4 bases removed from V and 4 bases from J, the gap between germline ends came to 13 bases. From germline, CDR1 is GTSNPN and CDR2 SVGIG (reference sequence). This chain's CDR3 is CAWNREDGYGYTF. The CDR3 nucleotides are TGTGCCTGGAACAGGGAAGATGGCTATGGCTACACCTTC.

This clonotype was found many times. The chain has TRBV6-1 and TRBJ2-7; the D call may be TRBD1 or TRBD2 (5 bases each). The CDR3 has 17 amino acids. Germline CDR1 MNHNS, CDR2 SASEGT. V lost 5 bases and J lost 5, with 25 bases in between. This CDR3 is CASSRGEGRPSIDEQYF. As DNA, the CDR3 is TGTGCCAGCAGTCGGGGTGAGGGGCGCCCCTCGATAGACGAGCAGTACTTC.

The chain has TRBV19 and TRBJ1-5; no clear D gene. V lost 0 bases to trimming and J lost 6 bases, with 3 bases between them. The CDR3 covers 12 residues. The V gene's germline CDR1 is LNHDA and CDR2 SQIVND (reference sequence). The CDR3: CASSIDLQPQHF. The CDR3 DNA reads TGTGCCAGTAGTATAGATCTTCAGCCCCAGCATTTT.